This passage covers 9 T cell receptor beta chains from one sample sequenced in a study of radiation and T cells in renal cell carcinoma. Profiled with immunoSEQ multiplex PCR; TCRdb holds only in-frame clones, not every one. This table has 45,000 to 65,000 clones, over 70% appearing once. Time point specified: baseline pretreatment blood. Treatment noted: 15 Gy SBRT to primary tumor, nephrectomy 4 weeks later. The input for sequencing was blood, taken from a patient whose treatment included radiotherapy and nephrectomy. These receptors came from a man in his fifties or sixties with renal cell carcinoma.

This chain connects TRBV27 to TRBJ1-2, with 7 bases aligning to TRBD1. Germline V lookup: CDR1 MNHEY, CDR2 SMNVEV (reference sequence). This CDR3 is 15 amino acids long. With 3 bases clipped from V and 2 bases from J, the junction kept 6 bases outside the gene matches. The CDR3 region is CASSFQGGSNYGYTF. CDR3 DNA sequence: TGTGCCAGCAGTTTTCAGGGGGGCAGCAACTATGGCTACACCTTC.

The genes are TRBV29-1 and TRBJ1-2; 10 bases line up with TRBD1. Germline V CDR1 and CDR2: SQVTM, ANQGSEA. This CDR3 is 16 amino acids long. J lost 8 bases, V lost 2 bases, and 14 bases had no gene match. The CDR3 region is CSVESGTGVIAVGYTF. The CDR3 bases are TGCAGCGTTGAATCGGGGACAGGGGTGATTGCTGTCGGCTACACCTTC.

The CDR3 DNA is TGCGCCAGCAGCCTTCAACCCGACTCGACTTTCCTCGAGCAGTACGTC. Translation: CASSLQPDSTFLEQYV. The chain has TRBV4-1 and TRBJ2-7; D not certain. The V gene lost 4 bases and the J gene lost 6 bases, with 22 bases spanning the gap. Looked up from germline, CDR1 is MGHRA and CDR2 is YSYEKL. The CDR3 is 16 amino acids.

The V gene is TRBV5-1, the J gene TRBJ1-1; no firm D call. The CDR3 has 15 amino acids. With 0 bases removed from V and 0 bases from J, the gap between germline ends came to 9 bases. CDR1 and CDR2 (germline): SGHRS, YFSETQ. CDR3 residues: CASSLEAALNTEAFF. The CDR3, as DNA: TGCGCCAGCAGCTTGGAGGCAGCTTTGAACACTGAAGCTTTCTTT.

V is TRBV7-9 and J is TRBJ2-3, with 11 nucleotides matching TRBD2. V lost 4 bases and J lost 1; bases outside the gene matches: 7. Germline-derived CDR1 and CDR2 are SEHNR and FQNEAQ (reference sequence). The CDR3 has 17 amino acids. Here the CDR3 DNA reads TGTGCCAGCAGCTCCGCCCTGACTAGCGGGGGCACAGATACGCAGTATTTT. Its translation: CASSSALTSGGTDTQYF.

In nucleotides, the CDR3 is TGTGCCAGCAGCGGCCGGGAGGGTGGGAACGAGCAGTACGTC. This translates into CASSGREGGNEQYV. The chain employs TRBV11-1 and TRBJ2-7, with TRBD2 identical over 8 bases. In germline, CDR1 is SGHAT, CDR2 FQDESV (reference sequence). The CDR3 is 14 residues long. The ends lost 5 bases at V and 5 bases at J; junction bases unmatched: 8.

The V gene is TRBV7-7, the J gene TRBJ2-5, with D possibly being TRBD1 or TRBD2 (6 bases each). The CDR3 loop spans 16 amino acids. Per the germline V gene, CDR1 is SSHAT and CDR2 is FNYEAQ (reference sequence). V was shortened by 5 bases and J by 2 bases, with 18 bases between the two germline ends. The CDR3 region is CASSLLQGGGQETQYF. CDR3 nucleotide sequence: TGTGCCAGCAGCCTACTACAGGGAGGCGGACAAGAGACCCAGTACTTC.

The V and J genes are TRBV20-1 and TRBJ1-2; no firm D call. Trimming stripped 5 bases from V and 7 bases from J, with 11 bases between. This CDR3 has 11 residues. From germline, CDR1 is DFQATT and CDR2 SNEGSKA (reference sequence). The CDR3 is CSAFYLPGYTF. The CDR3 nucleotides are TGCAGTGCTTTTTACCTGCCTGGCTACACCTTC.

This clone was counted a few times. In nucleotides, the CDR3 is TGTGCCAGCAGTTCCCGCGCAGGGGCTAGCGGGGGGTACGAGCAGTACTTC. Residues: CASSSRAGASGGYEQYF. The rearrangement uses TRBV27 and TRBJ2-7; 11 nucleotides agree with TRBD2. This CDR3 is 17 amino acids long. CDR1 is MNHEY and CDR2 is SMNVEV in the germline V gene (reference sequence). Trimming cost V 4 bases and J 4 bases; bases outside gene matches: 12.